Below are 18 T cell receptor beta chains sequenced from a single sample in a study of T cells after yellow fever vaccination. From the 5' RACE reads, TCRdb called clonotypes with MiXCR, one entry per CDR3 protein. This table has 46,000 or so distinct CDR3 sequences, approximately 6.3% appearing once. The sequences come from PBMCs, either bulk or a sorted T-cell subset (CD4+, CD8+, memory, or dextramer-sorted; not recorded which), collected 45 days after the yellow fever booster vaccination. Every receptor here comes from a man aged 30 to 45 who received the YFV17D yellow fever vaccine.

This clonotype was counted a few times. V is TRBV12-3 or TRBV12-4 and J is TRBJ2-7; D not certain. Trimming pared 1 base from V and 6 bases from J, leaving 10 bases between. This CDR3 has 13 amino acids. CDR3 residues: CASSLGPSTEQYF. DNA of the CDR3: TGTGCCAGCAGTTTAGGACCCAGCACCGAGCAGTACTTC.

The chain carries TRBV30 and TRBJ1-6; a weak D match, TRBD1 (5 bases). V lost 1 base and J 8 bases, leaving 9 bases between the germline ends. CDR3 length: 13 amino acids. Germline CDR1 and CDR2: GTSNPN and SVGIG (reference sequence). CDR3 sequence reads: CAWSGGIDSPLHF. CDR3 sequence (DNA): TGTGCCTGGAGTGGGGGGATAGATTCACCCCTCCACTTT.

The chain uses TRBV11-2 and TRBJ2-5, with D maybe TRBD1 (5 bases). Trimming removed 1 base at V and 2 bases at J, with 5 bases between. CDR3 length: 13 amino acids. From germline, CDR1 is SGHAT and CDR2 FQNNGV. The CDR3 bases are TGTGCCAGCAGCTTAGGGACACAAGAGACCCAGTACTTC. Protein sequence: CASSLGTQETQYF.

V usage is TRBV24-1 and J usage is TRBJ2-3; the match to TRBD2 covers 9 bases. Germline-derived CDR1 and CDR2 are KGHDR and SFDVKD. The CDR3 consists of 14 residues. V gave up 9 bases and J gave up 0 bases; unmatched junction bases: 3. In DNA, the CDR3 is TGTGCCACCGGGCGGGAGGGGAGCACAGATACGCAGTATTTT. Translating gives CATGREGSTDTQYF.

Ten or more counts support this clonotype. The genes are TRBV6-5 and TRBJ2-2; maybe TRBD1 (6 bases). Germline-derived CDR1 and CDR2 are MNHEY and SVGAGI. Trimming took 6 bases from V and 0 from J, leaving 14 bases between them. The CDR3 is 16 amino acids. CDR3 DNA sequence: TGTGCCAGCAGCCATTTCAGGGGAACGAACACCGGGGAGCTGTTTTTT. As protein: CASSHFRGTNTGELFF.

This clonotype was found many times. The rearrangement uses TRBV5-4 and TRBJ2-1; 8 positions agree with TRBD2. V shed 4 bases, J shed 4 bases, and the junction held 7 bases outside the gene matches. CDR1 and CDR2 (germline): SGHNT, YYREEE (reference sequence). The CDR3 runs to 15 residues. For the CDR3, the DNA is TGTGCCAGCAGCCCACTAGCGGAACCATACAATGAGCAGTTCTTC. Translating gives CASSPLAEPYNEQFF.

This clonotype was recorded many times. The rearrangement uses TRBV18 and TRBJ2-7; 8 positions agree with TRBD2. J was trimmed by 9 bases and V by 9 bases; bases with no gene match: 16. Germline CDR1 KGHSH, CDR2 LQKENI. There are 14 residues in the CDR3. The CDR3, as DNA: TGTGCCAGTTCCCTCCCGGGACTAGGGGATCCGCAGTACTTC. Its protein is CASSLPGLGDPQYF.

At least ten counts were recorded for this clonotype. The chain links TRBV5-1 to TRBJ2-1; no definite D call. CDR1 is SGHRS and CDR2 is YFSETQ in the germline V gene. The CDR3 is made up of 13 amino acids. Trimming cost V 0 bases and J 9 bases, with 10 bases left between them. This CDR3 reads CASSLGQESEQFF. The CDR3 DNA is TGCGCCAGCAGCTTGGGGCAGGAGTCTGAGCAGTTCTTC.

At least ten counts were recorded for this clonotype. V is TRBV9 and J is TRBJ1-2; 7 bases fit TRBD1. Germline CDR1 SGDLS, CDR2 YYNGEE. Trimming removed 0 bases from V and 4 bases from J; junction bases left unmatched: 3. The length of the CDR3 is 14 residues. In DNA, the CDR3 is TGTGCCAGCAGCGTAGCTGGACAGGCCTATGGCTACACCTTC. The encoded protein is CASSVAGQAYGYTF. Variable domain in full (rest from reference TRBV9 and TRBJ1-2): DSGVTQTPKHLITATGQRVTLRCSPRSGDLSVYWYQQSLDQGLQFLIQYYNGEERAKGNILERFSAQQFPDLHSELNLSSLELGDSALYFCASSVAGQAYGYTFGSGTRLTVV.

This chain links TRBV20-1 with TRBJ1-6, with 8 bases identical to TRBD1. Trimming at V came to 6 bases and at J to 0 bases, leaving 7 bases not matched to a gene. This CDR3 has 16 residues. Germline V lookup: CDR1 DFQATT, CDR2 SNEGSKA (reference sequence). CDR3 loop: CSAGTGGSSYNSPLHF. The CDR3 DNA reads as TGCAGTGCGGGGACAGGCGGGAGCTCCTATAATTCACCCCTCCACTTT.

Remarks on this clonotype: This may arise from a read error, as a much more abundant clone is one base away. J is TRBJ1-5 and V is TRBV20-1; no clear D gene. The CDR3 runs to 13 residues. Germline CDR1 reads DFQATT; CDR2 reads SNEGSKA (reference sequence). Here the CDR3 DNA reads TGCAGTGCCTCCCCGAGTAGGAATCAGTCCCAGCATTTT. Its translation is CSASPSRNQSQHF.

This clonotype has ten or more counts. V and J are TRBV7-9 and TRBJ1-4; no clear D. Per the germline V gene, CDR1 is SEHNR and CDR2 is FQNEAQ (reference sequence). Deletions cut 3 bases from V and 8 bases from J, with 10 bases between. The CDR3 spans 13 residues. CDR3 nucleotides: TGTGCCAGCAGCTTCGGAAGGGAGGAAAAACTGTTTTTT. Its protein is CASSFGREEKLFF.

This clonotype occurred many times. The rearrangement links TRBV6-5 to TRBJ1-6, with D possibly TRBD1 on 5 matching bases. The V gene lost 0 bases and the J gene lost 0 bases, with 9 bases spanning the gap. The germline CDR1 and CDR2 sequences are MNHEY and SVGAGI. This CDR3 is 17 amino acids long. CDR3 protein: CASSYSTASSYNSPLHF. The CDR3 bases are TGTGCCAGCAGTTACTCGACAGCTAGCTCCTATAATTCACCCCTCCACTTT.

The chain recombines TRBV30 with TRBJ2-3, with TRBD2 matching over 8 bases. CDR1 and CDR2 (germline): GTSNPN, SVGIG (reference sequence). The CDR3 has 15 amino acids. V was clipped by 4 bases and J by 2 bases; unmatched bases: 8. The CDR3 spells CAWTKLAAITDTQYF. The CDR3 bases are TGTGCCTGGACCAAACTAGCGGCGATCACAGATACGCAGTATTTT.

This clonotype was detected ten times or more. The chain couples TRBV6-1 to TRBJ2-7; D remains ambiguous. The V gene lost 7 bases and the J gene lost 1 base, with 14 bases spanning the gap. CDR1 is MNHNS and CDR2 is SASEGT in the germline V gene. The CDR3 contains 14 residues. The CDR3 bases are TGTGCCAGCAACAAGGGTGGCTTTTCCTACGAGCAGTACTTC. Its translation: CASNKGGFSYEQYF.

Worth noting for this clonotype: A single base separates this from a much larger clone, so it may be a read error. The chain links TRBV11-2 to TRBJ2-1; TRBD1 might be the D (6 bases). In germline, CDR1 is SGHAT, CDR2 FQNNGV. CDR3 length: 14 residues. Between the trimmed V and J ends, which lost 1 base and 7 bases, there was a span of 11 bases. Here the CDR3 DNA reads TGTGCCAGCAGCTTAGGGGTTCAGGGGAATGAGCAGTTCTTC. Translation: CASSLGVQGNEQFF.

This clonotype was picked up many times. The chain recombines TRBV20-1 with TRBJ1-2; perhaps TRBD1 as D (6 bases). Trimming left V 5 bases short and J 4 bases short, with 14 bases between. Germline V gene lookup returns CDR1 DFQATT and CDR2 SNEGSKA (reference sequence). The length of the CDR3 is 13 residues. In DNA form, the CDR3 reads TGCAGTGCTGGCCTGGGGGCGACCTATGGCTACACCTTC. It codes for CSAGLGATYGYTF.

Many counts were recorded for this clonotype. The J gene is TRBJ1-3, the V gene TRBV7-9; possibly TRBD1 for D (6 bases). Trimming left V 3 bases short and J 0 bases short, with 12 bases between. This CDR3 comprises 16 residues. Germline assignment: CDR1 SEHNR and CDR2 FQNEAQ (reference sequence). CDR3 in DNA: TGTGCCAGCAGCTTGTGGGGGCGCAGCTCTGGAAACACCATATATTTT. The encoded protein is CASSLWGRSSGNTIYF.